One sample yielded the 20 T cell receptor beta chains listed below, sequenced in a study of memory CD4+ T cells and cytomegalovirus serostatus. Single viable CD3+CD4+CD8-CD45RO+ cells were sorted as the memory CD4+ T cells. The table came from immunoSEQ multiplex PCR; TCRdb's copy has only in-frame clones and leaves some out. Of around 57,000 clones detected, roughly 80% appear once; the ten largest clones hold approximately 0.5%. The sample comprised memory CD4+ T cells from blood. Every receptor here comes from an adult in good health and CMV-seronegative. Some clones in this sample may be carry-over from other donors' samples.

In its sample, this clone was seen a few times. The rearrangement links TRBV25-1 to TRBJ2-7; 9 positions agree with TRBD1. This CDR3 spans 14 amino acids. Germline V gene lookup returns CDR1 MGHDK and CDR2 SYGVNS. J was trimmed by 3 bases and V by 7 bases; bases with no gene match: 7. DNA for the CDR3: TGTGCCAGCACCGGGACAGGGCGGATCTACGAGCAGTACTTC. As protein: CASTGTGRIYEQYF.

V gene TRBV6-5 combines with J gene TRBJ2-2; 9 nucleotides match TRBD1. The CDR3 is 15 residues long. V was pared by 6 bases and J by 1 base, with 3 bases of the junction left unmatched. Germline lookup yields CDR1 MNHEY and CDR2 SVGAGI. The CDR3: CASSLTGGNTGELFF. The DNA of the CDR3 is TGTGCCAGCAGCTTGACAGGGGGGAACACCGGGGAGCTGTTTTTT.

This clone was seen only a few times. The rearrangement uses TRBV6-1 and TRBJ1-3; the D is unclear. This CDR3 comprises 15 residues. V lost 5 bases to trimming and J lost 0 bases, with 11 bases between them. Germline loops: CDR1 MNHNS, CDR2 SASEGT. The CDR3 here is CASSKDPRSGNTIYF. The CDR3 bases are TGTGCCAGCAGTAAGGACCCGCGCTCTGGAAACACCATATATTTT.

The genes are TRBV30 and TRBJ1-3, with no clear D. Germline V lookup: CDR1 GTSNPN, CDR2 SVGIG (reference sequence). V was shortened by 3 bases and J by 0 bases, with 15 bases between the two germline ends. There are 16 residues in the CDR3. The CDR3 DNA sequence: TGTGCCTGGAGCCCCCACGGAACACGCTCTGGAAACACCATATATTTT. Its translation is CAWSPHGTRSGNTIYF. Full variable domain (remainder filled in from reference TRBV30 and TRBJ1-3): SQTIHQWPATLVQPVGSPLSLECTVEGTSNPNLYWYRQAAGRGLQLLFYSVGIGQISSEVPQNLSASRPQDRQFILSSKKLLLSDSGFYLCAWSPHGTRSGNTIYFGEGSWLTVV.

This rearrangement joins TRBV5-4 to TRBJ2-3; possibly TRBD1 for D (6 bases). Looked up from germline, CDR1 is SGHNT and CDR2 is YYREEE (reference sequence). This CDR3 spans 14 amino acids. Trimming took off 3 bases at V and 4 bases at J, with 12 bases between the two ends. Here the CDR3 reads CASSSRDTPDTQYF. DNA of the CDR3: TGTGCCAGCAGCTCGAGGGACACTCCAGATACGCAGTATTTT. Full variable domain (outside the CDR3, taken from reference TRBV5-4 and TRBJ2-3): ETGVTQSPTHLIKTRGQQVTLRCSSQSGHNTVSWYQQALGQGPQFIFQYYREEENGRGNFPPRFSGLQFPNYSSELNVNALELDDSALYLCASSSRDTPDTQYFGPGTRLTVL.

The chain has TRBV4-1 and TRBJ1-3; D perhaps matches TRBD1 (5 bases). Germline CDR1 reads MGHRA; CDR2 reads YSYEKL. This CDR3 has 17 amino acids. The V gene lost 1 base and the J gene lost 2 bases, with 15 bases spanning the gap. CDR3 bases: TGCGCCAGCAGCCAAGGTTGGGTCAGGGAACCTGGAAACACCATATATTTT. Encoded protein: CASSQGWVREPGNTIYF.

The J gene is TRBJ2-3, the V gene TRBV13, with TRBD2 matching over 14 bases. The V gene end was trimmed by 4 bases and the J gene end by 3 bases; junction bases not matched to a gene: 3. Germline values: CDR1 PRHDT, CDR2 FYEKMQ (reference sequence). This CDR3 has 16 residues. CDR3 in DNA: TGTGCCAGCAGCTCTTGGACTAGCGGGGGGACAGATACGCAGTATTTT. This encodes CASSSWTSGGTDTQYF.

The rearrangement uses TRBV30 and TRBJ1-6; unclear D gene. Per germline, CDR1 GTSNPN and CDR2 SVGIG (reference sequence). V gave up 2 bases and J gave up 3 bases, with 5 bases separating them. The length of the CDR3 is 13 residues. The CDR3 loop reads CAWSYSYNSPLHF. Here the CDR3 DNA reads TGTGCCTGGAGTTACAGCTATAATTCACCCCTCCACTTT.

The V gene is TRBV30, the J gene TRBJ2-5; D is unclear. The CDR3 runs 12 residues. Germline V CDR1 and CDR2: GTSNPN, SVGIG (reference sequence). Trimming stripped 3 bases from V and 5 bases from J, with 10 bases between. Here the CDR3 reads CAWSVLGETQYF. DNA of the CDR3: TGTGCCTGGAGCGTTCTAGGGGAGACCCAGTACTTC.

This clone was seen a handful of times. The V and J genes are TRBV19 and TRBJ1-4; tentative D call: TRBD1 (6 bases). This CDR3 has 15 amino acids. The germline V gene has CDR1 LNHDA and CDR2 SQIVND (reference sequence). V shed 5 bases and J shed 8 bases, with 18 bases lying between them. The CDR3 nucleotides read TGTGCCAGTAGTCGACAGGCGACGACTCCCGAAAAACTGTTTTTT. This translates into CASSRQATTPEKLFF.

The rearrangement joins TRBV18 to TRBJ1-4; D ambiguous. This CDR3 has 14 amino acids. Germline CDR1 reads KGHSH; CDR2 reads LQKENI. V was shortened by 3 bases and J by 0 bases, with 5 bases between the two germline ends. The CDR3 DNA reads TGTGCCAGCTCACCTTTTGCAACTAATGAAAAACTGTTTTTT. Translating gives CASSPFATNEKLFF.

V gene TRBV18 combines with J gene TRBJ2-7; 8 bases agree with TRBD1. V lost 5 bases and J lost 3; bases outside the gene matches: 6. The CDR3 extends over 14 amino acids. CDR1 and CDR2 (germline): KGHSH, LQKENI. The CDR3 sequence: CASSGGQALYEQYF. The CDR3 DNA sequence: TGTGCCAGCTCAGGGGGACAGGCACTCTACGAGCAGTACTTC.

The chain carries TRBV11-2 and TRBJ1-6; the D is unclear. Trimming shortened V by 9 bases and J by 0 bases, and 12 bases separated the two germline ends. There are 15 residues in the CDR3. The germline gives CDR1 SGHAT, CDR2 FQNNGV. The CDR3 protein is CASRKPGSYNSPLHF. The CDR3 nucleotides are TGTGCCAGTAGAAAGCCGGGCTCCTATAATTCACCCCTCCACTTT.

The gene calls are TRBV19 and TRBJ1-5; 7 bases match TRBD1. The germline gives CDR1 LNHDA, CDR2 SQIVND (reference sequence). The CDR3 sequence is 17 residues long. V lost 4 bases and J lost 7; bases outside the gene matches: 16. CDR3 in amino acids: CASSTRRTGGVWQPQHF. In nucleotides, the CDR3 is TGTGCCAGTAGTACCCGCCGGACAGGCGGGGTCTGGCAGCCCCAGCATTTT.

The chain carries TRBV14 and TRBJ2-5; D gene uncertain. The CDR3 runs to 14 residues. Between the trimmed V and J ends, which lost 1 base and 1 base, there was a span of 7 bases. Germline V CDR1 and CDR2: SGHDN, FVKESK. DNA for the CDR3: TGTGCCAGCAGCCAAGGATGGCGCCAAGAGACCCAGTACTTC. It codes for CASSQGWRQETQYF.

The chain combines TRBV2 with TRBJ2-1; no reliable D call. Germline CDR1 and CDR2: SNHLY and FYNNEI. This CDR3 comprises 11 residues. Trimming removed 4 bases from V and 10 bases from J, with 8 bases in between. The CDR3 loop is CASSGAYEQFF. The CDR3, as DNA: TGTGCCAGCAGTGGAGCATACGAGCAGTTCTTC.

The CDR3 loop is CASSTGRSVTQYF. CDR3 nucleotides: TGTGCCAGCAGCACTGGACGGTCTGTGACCCAGTACTTC. The J gene is TRBJ2-5, the V gene TRBV5-6; D not certain. V lost 4 bases, J lost 7 bases, and 14 bases lay in between. The CDR3 contains 13 residues. CDR1 is SGHDT and CDR2 is YYEEEE in the germline V gene.

The chain combines TRBV2 with TRBJ1-1, with TRBD1 matching over 7 bases. From germline, CDR1 is SNHLY and CDR2 FYNNEI. After removal of 5 bases from V and 7 bases from J, the junction contained 4 bases not matched to a gene. This CDR3 is 12 amino acids long. CDR3 nucleotide sequence: TGTGCCAGCAGTTCCCAGGGGGGTGAAGCTTTCTTT. It yields the protein CASSSQGGEAFF.

The rearrangement uses TRBV5-4 and TRBJ1-2; TRBD1 matches 9 bases. Unmatched junction bases numbered 6, after V lost 5 bases and J lost 1 base. The CDR3 extends over 15 amino acids. CDR1 is SGHNT and CDR2 is YYREEE in the germline V gene (reference sequence). This CDR3 reads CASSSGTGRNYGYTF. The CDR3 DNA is TGTGCCAGCAGTTCCGGGACAGGGCGTAACTATGGCTACACCTTC.

CDR3 sequence: CASSPRQGTSYEQYF. DNA for the CDR3: TGTGCCAGCAGCCCCCGACAGGGGACTTCCTACGAGCAGTACTTC. This rearrangement joins TRBV5-4 to TRBJ2-7, with 8 bases aligning to TRBD1. V was pared by 4 bases and J by 1 base, with 7 bases of the junction left unmatched. In germline, CDR1 is SGHNT, CDR2 YYREEE (reference sequence). The CDR3 is made up of 15 amino acids.